What follows is one TCR beta chain and its context. As yet, its antigen is unknown. Investigators spread the genomic DNA of each subset evenly over several immunoSEQ plates. Here immunoSEQ multiplex PCR was the method, and the copy in TCRdb shows in-frame clones only, minus some. The data show about 580,000 clones, with roughly 98% seen just once and approximately 0.33% held by the top ten. This CDR3 has 14 amino acids. V gave up 0 bases and J gave up 9 bases, with 12 bases separating them. Germline values: CDR1 SGHNT, CDR2 YYREEE (reference sequence). Terminally differentiated effector memory CD45RA+ cells were left out of the naive CD8 fraction, which was CD45RO-negative and positively selected for CCR7. The sample comes from a study of shared clonotypes between healthy human individuals. General study results and limits: The sampled material consisted only of blood, and tissue repertoires are likely to differ. Among the subsets, naive ones generally showed larger estimated richness than memory ones.

The chain uses TRBV5-4 and TRBJ2-2; no firm D call. The receptor comes from a man aged 25-45 years in good health. The sequenced sample was naive CD8+ T cells sorted from blood. The CDR3 DNA is TGTGCCAGCAGCTTGGAGGTGGTGGCCCGGGAGCTGTTTTTT. It yields the protein CASSLEVVARELFF.